This entry features one TCR beta chain sequence. With 60 Vbeta and 13 Jbeta primers, the PCR was carried out. Using immunoSEQ multiplex PCR, the repertoire was profiled, and TCRdb retains in-frame clones only, with some absent. The sample yields 150,000 to 200,000 clones, around 80% seen once. These data come from a study of cytomegalovirus exposure and HLA in healthy donors. Trimming shortened V by 3 bases and J by 2 bases, and 8 bases separated the two germline ends. Germline V lookup: CDR1 KGHSH, CDR2 LQKENI. The CDR3 covers 14 residues. The rearrangement uses TRBV18 and TRBJ1-3; no firm D call. This receptor was identified in a woman aged 25 to 39 in good health and CMV-seropositive. Material: PBMCs. CDR3: CASSPSGAGNTIYF. The CDR3 DNA is TGTGCCAGCTCACCTTCCGGGGCTGGAAACACCATATATTTT.